The 27 T cell receptor beta chains listed next were all sequenced from one sample in a study of blood T cell repertoires in COVID-19. Libraries were prepared by immunoSEQ multiplex PCR; TCRdb keeps only in-frame clonotypes and omits some of them. The table has roughly 410,000 clones, about 90% seen once. Sample: peripheral blood. The receptors derive from a woman aged 60-70 years with COVID-19, enrolled during active disease.

This chain joins TRBV19 and TRBJ1-1; maybe TRBD1 (5 bases). Looked up from germline, CDR1 is LNHDA and CDR2 is SQIVND (reference sequence). V was cut by 1 base and J by 1 base, with 13 bases left in between. CDR3 length equals 16 residues. The DNA for the CDR3 is TGTGCCAGTAGTATAGCGCCCAGGAGGGGGAACACTGAAGCTTTCTTT. As protein: CASSIAPRRGNTEAFF.

The chain employs TRBV2 and TRBJ1-1; maybe TRBD1 (6 bases). This CDR3 contains 15 residues. The ends were cut back, 7 bases at V and 4 bases at J, with 19 bases in the middle. In germline, CDR1 is SNHLY, CDR2 FYNNEI. CDR3 DNA: TGTGCCAGCACTTTCCGACAGGAAGTGAGCACTGAAGCTTTCTTT. It is translated as CASTFRQEVSTEAFF.

The rearrangement links TRBV5-1 to TRBJ1-5; D is ambiguous. Trimming pared 4 bases from V and 5 bases from J, leaving 10 bases between. The CDR3 runs to 13 residues. The germline gives CDR1 SGHRS, CDR2 YFSETQ. The CDR3 bases are TGCGCCAGCAGCCCGTCGGAGGATCAGCCCCAGCATTTT. It encodes CASSPSEDQPQHF.

The chain couples TRBV7-9 to TRBJ1-5; D call uncertain. Trimming took 0 bases from V and 5 from J, leaving 20 bases between them. This CDR3 contains 18 residues. Germline CDR1 reads SEHNR; CDR2 reads FQNEAQ (reference sequence). The chain's CDR3 is CASSLASPPGDGYQPQHF. CDR3 coding DNA: TGTGCCAGCAGCTTAGCTTCCCCTCCCGGGGATGGGTATCAGCCCCAGCATTTT. The full variable domain, completed using reference TRBV7-9 and TRBJ1-5, is DTGVSQNPRHKITKRGQNVTFRCDPISEHNRLYWYRQTLGQGPEFLTYFQNEAQLEKSRLLSDRFSAERPKGSFSTLEIQRTEQGDSAMYLCASSLASPPGDGYQPQHFGDGTRLSIL.

This rearrangement joins TRBV28 to TRBJ2-2; D uncertain. V shed 4 bases and J shed 0 bases, with 9 bases lying between them. Germline values: CDR1 MDHEN, CDR2 SYDVKM. The CDR3 has 15 residues. CDR3 sequence reads: CASSWARPNTGELFF. DNA of the CDR3: TGTGCCAGCAGTTGGGCACGACCGAACACCGGGGAGCTGTTTTTT.

This clone appeared once. The V gene is TRBV7-7, the J gene TRBJ2-1; possible D gene TRBD1, 6 bases. V lost 2 bases and J 2 bases, leaving 10 bases between the germline ends. Looked up from germline, CDR1 is SSHAT and CDR2 is FNYEAQ (reference sequence). The CDR3 is 15 residues long. CDR3 loop: CASSLPDRTYNEQFF. The CDR3 region has the DNA TGTGCCAGCAGCTTACCAGACAGGACCTACAATGAGCAGTTCTTC.

The CDR3 loop reads CAWSGQGRREQYF. CDR3 nucleotides: TGTGCCTGGAGTGGACAGGGCCGTAGGGAGCAGTACTTC. The chain links TRBV30 to TRBJ2-7; 7 nucleotides align to TRBD1. Germline V gene data show CDR1 as GTSNPN and CDR2 as SVGIG (reference sequence). V lost 1 base to trimming and J lost 7 bases; unmatched junction nucleotides: 7. This CDR3 has 13 residues.

This clone was detected only once. Other DNA sequences in the sample encode the same CDR3. The chain couples TRBV5-1 to TRBJ2-1; 8 bases are shared with TRBD2. CDR1 is SGHRS, CDR2 YFSETQ, per germline. The V gene end was trimmed by 5 bases and the J gene end by 0 bases; junction bases not matched to a gene: 4. The CDR3 sequence is 15 residues long. This CDR3 reads CASSLGGASYNEQFF. The CDR3 DNA is TGCGCCAGCAGTCTCGGGGGGGCCTCCTACAATGAGCAGTTCTTC.

The chain links TRBV4-2 to TRBJ1-2; D unresolved. The V and J ends lost 2 bases and 8 bases respectively, with 9 bases between them. From germline, CDR1 is LGHNA and CDR2 YNFKEQ. This CDR3 is 12 amino acids long. CDR3 in amino acids: CASSQQSQGYTF. The CDR3, as DNA: TGTGCCAGCAGCCAACAATCACAGGGCTACACCTTC.

The rearrangement links TRBV4-1 to TRBJ2-2; 8 bases align to TRBD2. The CDR3 has 17 amino acids. In germline, CDR1 is MGHRA, CDR2 YSYEKL. V trimming: 1 base; J trimming: 7 bases; junction bases outside the gene matches: 11. The CDR3 bases are TGCGCCAGCAGCCAAGTCCGTCCGGGGGGGGCCCACGGGGAGCTGTTTTTT. This codes for CASSQVRPGGAHGELFF.

This rearrangement joins TRBV6-5 to TRBJ1-4, with TRBD1 matching 10 bases. The CDR3 extends over 14 amino acids. CDR1 is MNHEY, CDR2 SVGAGI, per germline. With 6 bases clipped from V and 5 bases from J, the junction kept 3 bases outside the gene matches. The CDR3 spells CASRSGQGNEKLFF. CDR3 nucleotide sequence: TGTGCCAGCAGGTCGGGACAGGGGAATGAAAAACTGTTTTTT.

The chain joins TRBV24-1 to TRBJ1-5; TRBD1 is a possible D gene (6 bases). Trimming left V 0 bases short and J 3 bases short, with 17 bases between. The CDR3 totals 18 residues. The germline CDR1 and CDR2 sequences are KGHDR and SFDVKD. CDR3 nucleotides: TGTGCCACCAGTGATTTGCGATTTCGACAGGCCGTCAATCAGCCCCAGCATTTT. This encodes CATSDLRFRQAVNQPQHF.

The V and J genes are TRBV6-5 and TRBJ1-2, with a tentative D call TRBD1 (6 bases). From germline, CDR1 is MNHEY and CDR2 SVGAGI. V was cut by 6 bases and J by 7 bases, with 15 bases left in between. CDR3 length: 13 amino acids. The CDR3 DNA follows: TGTGCCAGCAGCGCAATCGGGGGGCTTGGCTACACCTTC. It specifies CASSAIGGLGYTF.

The chain joins TRBV5-1 to TRBJ1-2; the match to TRBD1 covers 7 bases. The CDR3 runs to 13 residues. The junction had 2 bases not matched to a gene; V was cut back by 4 bases and J by 2 bases. CDR1 and CDR2 (germline): SGHRS, YFSETQ. The CDR3 protein is CASSQGGNYGYTF. The DNA for the CDR3 is TGCGCCAGCAGCCAGGGGGGAAACTATGGCTACACCTTC.

The chain has TRBV18 and TRBJ2-1; TRBD1 agrees at 10 bases. This CDR3 has 15 residues. From germline, CDR1 is KGHSH and CDR2 LQKENI. The V and J ends lost 2 bases and 4 bases, in that order; junction bases with no gene match: 2. The CDR3 nucleotides are TGTGCCAGCTCACCAGACAGGGGGCCATACAATGAGCAGTTCTTC. Its protein is CASSPDRGPYNEQFF.

The gene calls are TRBV25-1 and TRBJ1-2, with 9 bases that match TRBD1. Germline V gene lookup returns CDR1 MGHDK and CDR2 SYGVNS. Germline trimming cut 4 bases from V and 12 bases from J; bases unmatched to any gene: 6. CDR3 length equals 12 residues. CDR3: CASSGPGQGNTF. CDR3 nucleotides: TGTGCCAGCAGTGGCCCGGGACAGGGTAACACCTTC.

V and J are TRBV19 and TRBJ2-6; 10 nucleotides agree with TRBD2. V gave up 6 bases and J gave up 3 bases; unmatched junction bases: 5. The germline V gene has CDR1 LNHDA and CDR2 SQIVND (reference sequence). The CDR3 sequence is 16 residues long. In nucleotides, the CDR3 is TGTGCCAGTAGCCCAGCGGGGGGGTTTGGGGCCAACGTCCTGACTTTC. Its protein product is CASSPAGGFGANVLTF.

The J gene is TRBJ1-2, the V gene TRBV2; D possibly corresponds to TRBD1 (6 bases). Trimming pared 3 bases from V and 4 bases from J, leaving 15 bases between. CDR1 is SNHLY, CDR2 FYNNEI, per germline. This CDR3 spans 15 amino acids. In DNA, the CDR3 is TGTGCCAGCAGTGAGTTGGGGGCCGCAATCTATGGCTACACCTTC. This codes for CASSELGAAIYGYTF.

The J gene is TRBJ2-3, the V gene TRBV7-9; TRBD2 aligns across 15 bases. This CDR3 has 18 amino acids. The germline CDR1 and CDR2 sequences are SEHNR and FQNEAQ (reference sequence). V lost 5 bases, J lost 0 bases, and 6 bases stayed unmatched. The CDR3 DNA follows: TGTGCCAGCAGCCCCGGGACTAGCGGGGGGAAAAGCACAGATACGCAGTATTTT. Translated, it gives CASSPGTSGGKSTDTQYF.

V and J are TRBV4-2 and TRBJ1-1; the match to TRBD1 covers 7 bases. This CDR3 comprises 15 residues. Trimming removed 6 bases from V and 1 base from J; junction bases left unmatched: 8. From germline, CDR1 is LGHNA and CDR2 YNFKEQ. The DNA for the CDR3 is TGTGCCAGCAGTCACATGGGACAGCAGAACACTGAAGCTTTCTTT. It encodes CASSHMGQQNTEAFF.

This chain connects TRBV12-5 to TRBJ1-6, with 7 bases aligning to TRBD1. The CDR3 extends over 15 amino acids. V was pared by 1 base and J by 9 bases, with 6 bases of the junction left unmatched. CDR1 is LGHNT, CDR2 FRNRAP, per germline. The CDR3 loop is CASGLGDRDGSPLHF. Written as DNA, the CDR3 is TGTGCTAGTGGTTTGGGCGACAGGGATGGTTCACCCCTCCACTTT.

The V call is TRBV4-1, the J call TRBJ2-5; 8 positions match TRBD2. CDR3 length: 15 residues. J lost 4 bases, V lost 0 bases, and 4 bases had no gene match. Looked up from germline, CDR1 is MGHRA and CDR2 is YSYEKL. The CDR3 spells CASSQERGGRETQYF. In DNA form, the CDR3 reads TGCGCCAGCAGCCAAGAACGGGGGGGGCGAGAGACCCAGTACTTC.

The V call is TRBV5-1, the J call TRBJ2-5; TRBD2 is a possible D gene (7 bases). The germline V and J ends were trimmed by 4 bases and 5 bases, with 21 bases remaining between them. The germline V gene has CDR1 SGHRS and CDR2 YFSETQ. The CDR3 sequence is 16 residues long. This chain's CDR3 is CASSRQMAGALETQYF. DNA for the CDR3: TGCGCCAGCAGCCGCCAAATGGCGGGGGCCCTGGAGACCCAGTACTTC.

In DNA form, the CDR3 reads TGTGCCAGCAGCTTAGTTCGGACAGGGCCTTACAATGAGCAGTTCTTC. Translating it yields CASSLVRTGPYNEQFF. The rearrangement links TRBV5-5 to TRBJ2-1, with 8 bases fitting TRBD1. Germline assignment: CDR1 SGHKS and CDR2 YYEKEE (reference sequence). The CDR3 runs 16 residues. V gave up 2 bases and J gave up 4 bases; unmatched junction bases: 8. The full variable domain, with the rest looked up from reference TRBV5-5 and TRBJ2-1, is DAGVTQSPTHLIKTRGQQVTLRCSPISGHKSVSWYQQVLGQGPQFIFQYYEKEERGRGNFPDRFSARQFPNYSSELNVNALLLGDSALYLCASSLVRTGPYNEQFFGPGTRLTVL.

The chain employs TRBV28 and TRBJ1-4; TRBD1 agrees at 9 bases. CDR1 MDHEN and CDR2 SYDVKM come from the germline V gene. The CDR3 runs 15 residues. V lost 6 bases, J lost 6 bases, and 8 bases stayed unmatched. CDR3 in DNA: TGTGCCAGCAGCTCCACTACAGGGGGCGATGAAAAACTGTTTTTT. Translating gives CASSSTTGGDEKLFF.

The CDR3, as DNA: TGCGCCAGCAGCGAGGAGCTTAATACGCAGTATTTT. It codes for CASSEELNTQYF. The chain joins TRBV10-1 to TRBJ2-3; D is uncertain. The CDR3 extends over 12 amino acids. V lost 6 bases, J lost 7 bases, and 11 bases lay in between. Germline assignment: CDR1 WNHNN and CDR2 SYGVQD (reference sequence).

This chain uses TRBV3-1 (or the pseudogene TRBV3-2) with TRBJ2-3; 11 bases are a match to TRBD2. This CDR3 has 18 amino acids. Germline V gene lookup returns CDR1 LGHDT and CDR2 YNNKEL (reference sequence). Germline trimming cut 4 bases from V and 1 base from J; bases unmatched to any gene: 10. Here the CDR3 reads CASSRRGVSGGGTDTQYF. CDR3 nucleotides: TGTGCCAGCAGCCGACGAGGGGTTAGCGGGGGGGGCACAGATACGCAGTATTTT.